The 14 T cell receptor beta chains below were found in one sample sequenced in a study of spatial heterogeneity in lung cancer (dated by TCRdb to between 2018 and 2021). The intended sense of this specimen's time point label: sample taken at primary tumor resection. TCR sequencing used whole RNA extracted from tumor and nontumor lung tissue, or from cryopreserved PBMC samples, without cell sorting. Receptor amplification or capture employed 5' RACE. Sequencing was performed on a NextSeq 500. TCRdb redid the processing of the public reads, applying fastp at Q25 and MiXCR, and retained in-frame beta chains. Each record represents a unique CDR3 protein, reported with the most common genes and DNA among its rows. The sample table records roughly 82,000 distinct CDR3 sequences; around an eighth of these occur just once. Approximately 4.6% of the sample is taken by the ten largest. Specimen: PBMCs, collected at surgery. These receptor sequences come from a male donor with early-stage non-small cell lung cancer.

This clonotype was recorded many times. This chain links TRBV7-2 with TRBJ2-5; D uncertain. V was shortened by 1 base and J by 7 bases, with 10 bases between the two germline ends. Germline CDR1 SGHTA, CDR2 FQGNSA. This CDR3 has 13 residues. CDR3 sequence reads: CASSLVRTGTQYF. CDR3 DNA sequence: TGTGCCAGCAGCTTAGTCAGGACGGGGACCCAGTACTTC.

This clonotype was counted at least ten times. The gene calls are TRBV12-3 or TRBV12-4 and TRBJ1-3, with D uncertain. This CDR3 is 15 amino acids long. V was pared by 5 bases and J by 0 bases, with 11 bases between. The CDR3 protein is CASSKTESSGNTIYF. The CDR3 bases are TGTGCCAGCAGTAAAACAGAGAGCTCTGGAAACACCATATATTTT.

This clonotype was seen more than once but under ten times. The chain couples TRBV20-1 to TRBJ2-5; D gene uncertain. Between the trimmed V and J ends, which lost 8 bases and 2 bases, there was a span of 12 bases. CDR3 length equals 12 residues. The germline CDR1 and CDR2 sequences are DFQATT and SNEGSKA (reference sequence). The CDR3 spells CSIRTSQETQYF. CDR3 DNA: TGCAGTATACGGACCTCTCAAGAGACCCAGTACTTC.

This clonotype was observed many times. The V and J genes are TRBV9 and TRBJ2-1, with 12 bases lining up with TRBD2. Per germline, CDR1 SGDLS and CDR2 YYNGEE. After removal of 4 bases from V and 6 bases from J, the junction contained 5 bases not matched to a gene. The CDR3 covers 15 residues. The CDR3 region is CASSQTSGRPNEQFF. The CDR3, as DNA: TGTGCCAGCAGCCAGACTAGCGGGAGACCCAATGAGCAGTTCTTC.

The V and J genes are TRBV5-5 and TRBJ2-1; tentatively, D is TRBD2 (6 bases). This CDR3 contains 16 residues. Trimming took off 4 bases at V and 4 bases at J, with 18 bases between the two ends. The germline CDR1 and CDR2 sequences are SGHKS and YYEKEE (reference sequence). CDR3 nucleotide sequence: TGTGCCAGCAGCCCACGGGTTTTTGGGGGGTACAATGAGCAGTTCTTC. It is translated as CASSPRVFGGYNEQFF.

The V gene is TRBV5-5, the J gene TRBJ2-4, with D possibly TRBD2 on 6 matching bases. Germline loops: CDR1 SGHKS, CDR2 YYEKEE (reference sequence). Trimming removed 0 bases at V and 6 bases at J, with 7 bases between. The CDR3 spans 13 residues. CDR3 protein: CASSLGDSNIQYF. CDR3 coding DNA: TGTGCCAGCAGCTTGGGGGACTCAAACATTCAGTACTTC. The variable domain in full, completed from reference TRBV5-5 and TRBJ2-4, reads DAGVTQSPTHLIKTRGQQVTLRCSPISGHKSVSWYQQVLGQGPQFIFQYYEKEERGRGNFPDRFSARQFPNYSSELNVNALLLGDSALYLCASSLGDSNIQYFGAGTRLSVL.

This clonotype was found many times. The chain has TRBV10-3 and TRBJ2-1; D might be TRBD2 (5 bases). The CDR3 length is 14 residues. Between the trimmed V and J ends, which lost 6 bases and 0 bases, there was a span of 9 bases. In germline, CDR1 is ENHRY, CDR2 SYGVKD. DNA of the CDR3: TGTGCCATCAGCAGAGGGAGCTCCTACAATGAGCAGTTCTTC. This codes for CAISRGSSYNEQFF.

This clonotype was counted between two and nine times. The chain combines TRBV11-2 with TRBJ2-5, with a weak D call TRBD1 (5 bases). The CDR3 loop spans 15 amino acids. The V end lost 6 bases, the J end lost 1 base, and 15 bases lay between the germline ends. Germline V gene data show CDR1 as SGHAT and CDR2 as FQNNGV. The CDR3 loop is CASSFRLDSQETQYF. The DNA for the CDR3 is TGTGCCAGCAGTTTCCGACTTGACAGCCAAGAGACCCAGTACTTC.

This clonotype has ten or more counts. The J gene is TRBJ1-2, the V gene TRBV12-3 or TRBV12-4, with D uncertain. Between the trimmed V and J ends, which lost 0 bases and 7 bases, there was a span of 12 bases. CDR3 length: 14 amino acids. Here the CDR3 DNA reads TGTGCCAGCAGTTTAGCTCCCGGGTACAGTGGCTACACCTTC. This encodes CASSLAPGYSGYTF.

This clonotype was detected only a few times. The gene calls are TRBV4-1 and TRBJ2-7; D unclear. Germline V CDR1 and CDR2: MGHRA, YSYEKL. The CDR3 spans 15 residues. V was clipped by 0 bases and J by 4 bases, with 13 bases between them. CDR3 sequence reads: CASSQDLDAAYEQYF. The DNA of the CDR3 is TGCGCCAGCAGCCAAGATTTGGACGCCGCTTACGAGCAGTACTTC.

CDR3 protein: CASSSSQGALDTQYF. CDR3 bases: TGTGCCAGCAGCTCCTCACAGGGGGCGTTAGATACGCAGTATTTT. V usage is TRBV11-3 and J usage is TRBJ2-3, with 9 nucleotides matching TRBD1. Germline CDR1 and CDR2: SGHNT and YENEEA. The CDR3 loop spans 15 amino acids. With V trimmed by 4 bases and J by 5 bases, 7 bases remained unmatched.

This clonotype was counted between two and nine times. This chain connects TRBV11-2 to TRBJ2-5; D is uncertain. V was cut by 2 bases and J by 2 bases, with 12 bases left in between. The length of the CDR3 is 15 residues. Germline V gene sequence: CDR1 SGHAT, CDR2 FQNNGV. CDR3 coding DNA: TGTGCCAGCAGCTTATCCAGACAAGGGCAAGAGACCCAGTACTTC. Translating gives CASSLSRQGQETQYF. Based on the CDR3 plus reference TRBV11-2 and TRBJ2-5, the full variable domain is EAGVAQSPRYKIIEKRQSVAFWCNPISGHATLYWYQQILGQGPKLLIQFQNNGVVDDSQLPKDRFSAERLKGVDSTLKIQPAKLEDSAVYLCASSLSRQGQETQYFGPGTRLLVL.

The gene calls are TRBV7-3 and TRBJ2-1, with 10 bases fitting TRBD2. The CDR3 is made up of 15 amino acids. Per the germline V gene, CDR1 is SGHTA and CDR2 is FQGTGA. J gave up 6 bases and V 3 bases, and 5 bases lay outside the gene matches. DNA for the CDR3: TGTGCCAGCAGCTTGGACGGGACTAGCGTCAATGAGCAGTTCTTC. It is translated as CASSLDGTSVNEQFF. The variable domain in full, completed from reference TRBV7-3 and TRBJ2-1, reads GAGVSQTPSNKVTEKGKYVELRCDPISGHTALYWYRQSLGQGPEFLIYFQGTGAADDSGLPNDRFFAVRPEGSVSTLKIQRTERGDSAVYLCASSLDGTSVNEQFFGPGTRLTVL.

This clonotype has a count of ten or more. The chain is built from TRBV29-1 and TRBJ1-2; 8 bases line up with TRBD1. This CDR3 has 13 residues. V lost 7 bases and J lost 3; bases outside the gene matches: 7. Germline V gene data show CDR1 as SQVTM and CDR2 as ANQGSEA. The chain's CDR3 is CSARTGYHYGYTF. The CDR3 region has the DNA TGCAGCGCCAGGACAGGGTACCACTATGGCTACACCTTC.